This record looks at one TCR beta chain sequence and its context. This receptor's antigen is unknown. Nothing much larger sits one base from this clone, and base qualities are not available. As encoded in the germline V gene, CDR1 is SGHTA while CDR2 is FQGNSA. The CDR3 numbers 12 residues from cysteine through phenylalanine. Only CDR3 DNA is held: 36 bases, read in frame from base 1. The trim is 5 bases for V and 13 bases for J, with a gap of 18 bases between the germline ends. The record originates from a study of shared clonotypes between healthy human individuals (dated by TCRdb to about 2020). Turning to the overall study: A couple of women and three men aged 18 to 49 years were included in the cohort. Per donor, three plates each were used for CD4 naive and CD4 memory, two for CD8 naive, and one for CD8 memory. Blood TCR repertoires of roughly 5 healthy adults were deeply sequenced to estimate repertoire size and the extent of clonotype sharing between individuals. Libraries were prepared and TCR repertoires were sequenced by different laboratories using diverse techniques, in order to increase sequencing depth and limit assay-specific biases. Each donor's leukapheresis produced roughly between roughly 0.85 and 9.5 billion PBMCs.

TCR CDR3 regions were amplified from genomic DNA by multiplex PCR using the deep immunoSEQ assay. Extracted genomic DNA from each cell subset was distributed evenly across all wells of several immunoSEQ 96-well plates, and each plate was treated as a replicate. For sorted subsets, around 200 ng genomic DNA, equal to 30,000 to 35,000 T cell genomes, was loaded into each replicate PCR. Purified libraries were quantified with a Qubit 3.0 fluorometer, sized on a Bioanalyzer 2100, and re-quantified with the KAPA Library Quantification kit. Each immunoSEQ 96-well plate was sequenced on its own single-read 150-cycle Illumina NextSeq 550 flow cell. The published analysis was carried out like this. The immunoSEQ output contained only junctional sequences without quality scores, so filtering could not match that applied to full-length reads. Sequences were annotated with PyIR, a Python wrapper for IgBLAST v1.9, using IMGT germline references to assign V/J genes and CDR3. Reads were filtered out if the reads had weak V/J assignments (E-value above 1e-6), no CDR3, stop codons, out-of-frame junctions, or ambiguous translated residues. V3J clonotypes were defined as sequences sharing an identical inferred V gene, J gene, and CDR3 amino acid sequence. Percentage overlap between repertoires was calculated by dividing the number of shared unique clonotypes by the size of the smaller repertoire. Three approaches were used to assess repertoire richness: RTK rarefaction, the Chao1 estimator, and Recon v2.1 estimates of unobserved clonotypes. For all TCRbeta clonotypes obtained by the gDNA method from a handful of donors, generation probabilities were computed with OLGA. TCRdb provides this immuneACCESS table in a form limited to in-frame rearrangements. Some clones are lacking; in checked studies, under half of them reflect an unresolved V gene, and why the rest are absent is not known. V, J and clone size reflect that table, while D and trimming were determined from the DNA. The sample table holds 1,400,000 or so clones, of which around 98.5% were seen once. The ten largest clonotypes hold 0.36% of the sample.

On the study overall, not on this receptor specifically: Compared with non-shared clonotypes, clonotypes shared by all four sorted-subset donors had higher generation probabilities. Rarefaction of sorted-subset datasets indicated incomplete sequencing despite the large sequencing depth. Because the study included only a small number of donors, the genetic and exposure-history diversity represented was limited. Sharing across several donors was observed for approximately 5% of naive CD4, about 3.2% of naive CD8, over 2% of memory CD4, and roughly 0.4% of memory CD8 clonotypes. Pairwise subsampling led to the expectation that sequencing depth would affect the degree of clonotype sharing among donors. Naive subsets generally had larger estimated clonotype richness than memory subsets did. Sampling was restricted to blood, and TCR repertoires in tissues likely differ from the TCR repertoires found in blood.

Donors were healthy HIV-negative adults with no recently reported acute infections or vaccinations. Every donor was a Caucasian adult residing in Nashville, Tennessee, USA. CD4+ T cells were enriched by magnetic negative selection, after which naive cells were positively selected on CD45RA and the negative fraction was taken as the memory subset. After blood collection by leukapheresis, PBMCs were isolated using Ficoll-Histopaque density gradient centrifugation and then cryopreserved in the vapor phase of liquid nitrogen. Analytical flow cytometry was used to check the purity and quantity of every magnetically sorted T cell population. Genomic DNA was isolated from each sorted fraction and quantified by UV absorbance on a Nanodrop 2000c.

Recombination connected TRBV7-2 to TRBJ2-7; the D gene cannot be resolved reliably. The sequenced sample consisted of naive CD4+ T cells sorted from blood. This sample's cell subset or site label indicates: CD45RA+ positively selected. The sequence derives from a man aged 25 to 40 in good health. The sequenced DNA is TGTGCCAGCAGCCCCGAGGTCGGGCCGCATTACTTC. Its protein reads: CASSPEVGPHYF.